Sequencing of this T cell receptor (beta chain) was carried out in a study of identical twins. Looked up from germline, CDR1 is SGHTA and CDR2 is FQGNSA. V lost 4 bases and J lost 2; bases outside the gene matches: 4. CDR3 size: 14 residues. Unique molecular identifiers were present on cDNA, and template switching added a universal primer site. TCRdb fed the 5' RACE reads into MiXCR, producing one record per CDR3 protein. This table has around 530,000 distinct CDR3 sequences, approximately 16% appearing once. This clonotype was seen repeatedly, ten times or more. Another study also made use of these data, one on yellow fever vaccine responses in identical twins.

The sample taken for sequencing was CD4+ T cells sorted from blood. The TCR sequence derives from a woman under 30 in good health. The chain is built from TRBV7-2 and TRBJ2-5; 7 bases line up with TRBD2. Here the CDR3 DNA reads TGTGCCAGCAGCTGGGCTAGCGGTCAAGAGACCCAGTACTTC. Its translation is CASSWASGQETQYF.